This TCR beta chain was sequenced for a study of blood T cell repertoires in COVID-19. Study overall: The origin of the acute and convalescent COVID-19 samples was the United States, Italy and Spain. T cells, B-cell-depleted T cells, or PBMCs supplied cDNA or gDNA.

CDR3 length: 15 residues. V lost 0 bases and J lost 7, with 13 bases in between. Germline-derived CDR1 and CDR2 are ENHRY and SYGVKD. In the original processing: Estimation of nucleated cell counts relied on the amplification of reference gene primers. Only in-frame clones appear in the TCRdb table, and some are missing; sequencing was by immunoSEQ multiplex PCR. V and J calls and clone size are copied from that table; D and trimming were computed from the DNA. The sample consists of about 170,000 clones, around four fifths of them appearing once. Sequencing was performed on peripheral blood. The TCR was taken from a woman at least 80 years old with acute or convalescent COVID-19. V usage is TRBV10-3 and J usage is TRBJ1-5; D gene unclear. CDR3 loop: CAISESLGGEQPQHF. The CDR3 DNA follows: TGTGCCATCAGTGAGTCGTTAGGAGGTGAACAGCCCCAGCATTTT.